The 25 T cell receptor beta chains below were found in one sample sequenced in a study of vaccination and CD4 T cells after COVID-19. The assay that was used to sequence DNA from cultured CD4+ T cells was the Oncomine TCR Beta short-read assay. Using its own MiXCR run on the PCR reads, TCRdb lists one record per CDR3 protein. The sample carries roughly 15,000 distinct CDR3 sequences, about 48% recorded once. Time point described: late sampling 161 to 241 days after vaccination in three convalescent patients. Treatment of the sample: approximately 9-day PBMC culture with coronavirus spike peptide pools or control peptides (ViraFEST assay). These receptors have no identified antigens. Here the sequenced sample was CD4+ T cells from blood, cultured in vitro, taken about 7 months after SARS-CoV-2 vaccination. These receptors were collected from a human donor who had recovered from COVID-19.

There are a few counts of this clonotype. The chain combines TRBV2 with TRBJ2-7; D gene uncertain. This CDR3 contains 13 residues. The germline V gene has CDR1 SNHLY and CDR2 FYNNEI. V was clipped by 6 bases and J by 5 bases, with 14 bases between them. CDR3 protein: CASRRRTPDEQYF. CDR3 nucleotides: TGTGCCAGCAGAAGGCGGACCCCTGACGAGCAGTACTTC.

The CDR3 DNA sequence: TGTGCCAGTAGTATTGGGAACAGGCCGACCCAAGAGACCCAGTACTTC. Translating gives CASSIGNRPTQETQYF. The genes are TRBV19 and TRBJ2-5, with a weak D call TRBD1 (5 bases). The CDR3 covers 16 residues. The ends were cut back, 3 bases at V and 1 base at J, with 15 bases in the middle. CDR1 is LNHDA, CDR2 SQIVND, per germline (reference sequence).

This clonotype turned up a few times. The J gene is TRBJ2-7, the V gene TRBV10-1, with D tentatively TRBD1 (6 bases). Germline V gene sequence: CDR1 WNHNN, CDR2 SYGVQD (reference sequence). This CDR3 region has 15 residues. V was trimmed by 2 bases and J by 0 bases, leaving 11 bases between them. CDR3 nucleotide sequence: TGCGCCAGCAGTGAGGTGTGGGGGCCCTCCTACGAGCAGTACTTC. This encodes CASSEVWGPSYEQYF.

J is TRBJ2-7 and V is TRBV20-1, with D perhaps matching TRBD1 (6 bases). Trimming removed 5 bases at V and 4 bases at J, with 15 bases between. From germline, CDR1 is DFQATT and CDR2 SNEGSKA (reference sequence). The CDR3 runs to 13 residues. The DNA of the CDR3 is TGCAGTGCTGGAAAGACAGGTGATTACGAGCAGTACTTC. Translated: CSAGKTGDYEQYF.

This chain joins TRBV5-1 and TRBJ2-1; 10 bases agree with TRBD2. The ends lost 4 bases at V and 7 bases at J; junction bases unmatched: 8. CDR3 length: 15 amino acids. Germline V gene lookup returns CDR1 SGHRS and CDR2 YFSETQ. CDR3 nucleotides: TGCGCCAGCAGCCAGCAGGGACTAGCGTTGAATGAGCAGTTCTTC. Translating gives CASSQQGLALNEQFF. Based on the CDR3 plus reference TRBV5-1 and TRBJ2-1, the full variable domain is KAGVTQTPRYLIKTRGQQVTLSCSPISGHRSVSWYQQTPGQGLQFLFEYFSETQRNKGNFPGRFSGRQFSNSRSEMNVSTLELGDSALYLCASSQQGLALNEQFFGPGTRLTVL.

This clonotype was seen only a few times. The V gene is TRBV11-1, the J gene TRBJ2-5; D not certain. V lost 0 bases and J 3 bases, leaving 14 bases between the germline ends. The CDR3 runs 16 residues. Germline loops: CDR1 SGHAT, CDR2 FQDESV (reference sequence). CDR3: CASSLAPVLAKETQYF. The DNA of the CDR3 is TGTGCCAGCAGCTTAGCGCCGGTGCTGGCGAAAGAGACCCAGTACTTC.

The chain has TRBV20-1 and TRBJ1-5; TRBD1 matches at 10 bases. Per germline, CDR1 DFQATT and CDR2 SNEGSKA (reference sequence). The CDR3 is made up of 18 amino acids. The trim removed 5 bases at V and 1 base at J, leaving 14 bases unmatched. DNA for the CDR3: TGCAGTGCTCCTCCCTCCGGGACAGGGGACTGGAGCAATCAGCCCCAGCATTTT. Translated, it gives CSAPPSGTGDWSNQPQHF.

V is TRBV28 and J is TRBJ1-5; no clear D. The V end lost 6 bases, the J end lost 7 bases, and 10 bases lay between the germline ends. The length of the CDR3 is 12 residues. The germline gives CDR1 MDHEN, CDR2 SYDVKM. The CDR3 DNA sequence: TGTGCCAGCAGCCTATACCTCCAGCCCCAGCATTTT. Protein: CASSLYLQPQHF.

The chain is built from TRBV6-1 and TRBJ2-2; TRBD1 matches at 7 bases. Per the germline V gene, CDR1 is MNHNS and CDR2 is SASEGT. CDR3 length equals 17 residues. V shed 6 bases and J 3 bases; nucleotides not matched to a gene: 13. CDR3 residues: CASRDHRGSFDTGELFF. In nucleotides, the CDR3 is TGTGCCAGCAGAGATCACAGGGGTTCTTTTGACACCGGGGAGCTGTTTTTT.

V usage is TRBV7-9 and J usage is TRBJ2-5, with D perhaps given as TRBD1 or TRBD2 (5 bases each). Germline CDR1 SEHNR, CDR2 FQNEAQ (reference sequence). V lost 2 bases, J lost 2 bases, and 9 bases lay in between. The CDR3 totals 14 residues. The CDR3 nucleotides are TGTGCCAGCAGCTTATGGGACGGGCAAGAGACCCAGTACTTC. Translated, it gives CASSLWDGQETQYF.

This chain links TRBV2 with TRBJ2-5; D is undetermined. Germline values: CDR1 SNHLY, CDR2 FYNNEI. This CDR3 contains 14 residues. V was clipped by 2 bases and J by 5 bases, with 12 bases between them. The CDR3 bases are TGTGCCAGCAGTGAATCTCTGGTTACGGAGACCCAGTACTTC. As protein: CASSESLVTETQYF.

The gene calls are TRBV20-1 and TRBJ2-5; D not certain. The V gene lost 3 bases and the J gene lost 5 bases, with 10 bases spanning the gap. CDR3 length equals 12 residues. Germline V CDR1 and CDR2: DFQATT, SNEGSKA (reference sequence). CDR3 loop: CSASPRWETQYF. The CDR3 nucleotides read TGCAGTGCTAGCCCCCGGTGGGAGACCCAGTACTTC.

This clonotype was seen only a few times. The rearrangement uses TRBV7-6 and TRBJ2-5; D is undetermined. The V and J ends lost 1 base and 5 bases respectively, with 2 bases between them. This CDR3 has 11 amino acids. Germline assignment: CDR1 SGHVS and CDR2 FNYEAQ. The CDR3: CASSLDETQYF. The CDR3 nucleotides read TGTGCCAGCAGCTTAGATGAGACCCAGTACTTC.

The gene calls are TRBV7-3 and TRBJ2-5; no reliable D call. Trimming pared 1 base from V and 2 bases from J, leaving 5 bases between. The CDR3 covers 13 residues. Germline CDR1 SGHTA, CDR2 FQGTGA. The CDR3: CASSLSQQETQYF. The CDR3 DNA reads TGTGCCAGCAGCTTAAGTCAGCAAGAGACCCAGTACTTC.

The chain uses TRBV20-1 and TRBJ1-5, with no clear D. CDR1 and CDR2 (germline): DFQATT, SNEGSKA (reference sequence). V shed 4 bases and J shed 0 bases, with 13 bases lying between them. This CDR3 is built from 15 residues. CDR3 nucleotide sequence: TGCAGTGCTAAGAGTTGGGATTTTAGCAATCAGCCCCAGCATTTT. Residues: CSAKSWDFSNQPQHF.

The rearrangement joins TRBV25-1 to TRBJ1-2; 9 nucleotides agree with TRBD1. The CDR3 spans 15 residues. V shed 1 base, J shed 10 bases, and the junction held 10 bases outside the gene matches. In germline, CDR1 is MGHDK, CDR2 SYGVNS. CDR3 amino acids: CASSESDRGWLSYTF. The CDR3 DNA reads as TGTGCCAGCAGTGAATCTGACAGGGGGTGGTTATCCTACACCTTC.

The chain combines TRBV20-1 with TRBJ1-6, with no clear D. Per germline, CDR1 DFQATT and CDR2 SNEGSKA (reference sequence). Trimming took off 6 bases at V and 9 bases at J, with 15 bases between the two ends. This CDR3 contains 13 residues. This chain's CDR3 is CSASEGGRSPLHF. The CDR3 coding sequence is TGCAGTGCGTCTGAGGGAGGGCGTTCACCCCTCCACTTT.

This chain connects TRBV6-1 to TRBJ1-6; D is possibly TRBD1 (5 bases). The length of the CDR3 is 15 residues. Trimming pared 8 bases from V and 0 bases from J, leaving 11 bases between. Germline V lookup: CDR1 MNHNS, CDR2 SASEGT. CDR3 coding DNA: TGTGCCAGCCGGGGGGAACTCTCCTATAATTCACCCCTCCACTTT. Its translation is CASRGELSYNSPLHF.

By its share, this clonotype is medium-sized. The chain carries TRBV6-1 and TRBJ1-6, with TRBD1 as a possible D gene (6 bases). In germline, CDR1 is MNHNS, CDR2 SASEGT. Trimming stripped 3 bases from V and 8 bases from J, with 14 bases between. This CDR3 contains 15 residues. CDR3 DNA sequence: TGTGCCAGCAGTGATTCAGGGGTTGGTGATTCACCCCTCCACTTT. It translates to CASSDSGVGDSPLHF.

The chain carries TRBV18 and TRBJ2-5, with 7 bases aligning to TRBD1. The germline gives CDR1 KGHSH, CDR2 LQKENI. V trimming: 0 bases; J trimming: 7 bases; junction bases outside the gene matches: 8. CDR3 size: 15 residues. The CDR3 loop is CASSPPVGTEGTQYF. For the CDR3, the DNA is TGTGCCAGCTCACCACCGGTAGGGACAGAGGGGACCCAGTACTTC.

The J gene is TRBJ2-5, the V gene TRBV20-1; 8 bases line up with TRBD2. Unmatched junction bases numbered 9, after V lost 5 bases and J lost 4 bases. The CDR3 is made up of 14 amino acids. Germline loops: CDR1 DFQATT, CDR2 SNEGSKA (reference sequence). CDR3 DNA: TGCAGTGCTCCGCGGGGGGTATGGATAGAGACCCAGTACTTC. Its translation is CSAPRGVWIETQYF.

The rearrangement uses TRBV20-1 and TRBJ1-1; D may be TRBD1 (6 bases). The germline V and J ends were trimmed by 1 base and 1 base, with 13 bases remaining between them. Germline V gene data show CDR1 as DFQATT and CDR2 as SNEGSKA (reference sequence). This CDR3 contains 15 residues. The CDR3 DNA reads TGCAGTGCTAGAGGGGCGGGACAATGGAACACTGAAGCTTTCTTT. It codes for CSARGAGQWNTEAFF.

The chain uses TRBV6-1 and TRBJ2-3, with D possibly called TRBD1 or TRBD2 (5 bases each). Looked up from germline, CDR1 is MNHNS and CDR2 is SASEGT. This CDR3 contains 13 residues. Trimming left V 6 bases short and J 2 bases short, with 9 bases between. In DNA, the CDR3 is TGTGCCAGCAGGAGGGGCCTCACAGATACGCAGTATTTT. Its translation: CASRRGLTDTQYF.

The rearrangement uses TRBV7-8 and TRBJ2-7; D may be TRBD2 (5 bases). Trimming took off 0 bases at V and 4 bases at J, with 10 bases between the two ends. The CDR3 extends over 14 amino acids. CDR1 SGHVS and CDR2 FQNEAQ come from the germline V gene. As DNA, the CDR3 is TGTGCCAGCAGCTTAGCCGGGGTACGGTACGAGCAGTACTTC. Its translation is CASSLAGVRYEQYF.

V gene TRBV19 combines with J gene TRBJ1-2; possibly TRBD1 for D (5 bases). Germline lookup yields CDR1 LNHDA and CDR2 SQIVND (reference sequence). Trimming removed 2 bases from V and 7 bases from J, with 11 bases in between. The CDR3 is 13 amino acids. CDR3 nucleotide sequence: TGTGCCAGTAGTATACCCACAGGTGGTGGCTACACCTTC. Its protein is CASSIPTGGGYTF.